The 20 T cell receptor beta chains below all came from one sample that was sequenced in a study of OX40 agonist ivuxolimab in advanced cancers. Libraries were prepared by immunoSEQ multiplex PCR; TCRdb keeps only in-frame clonotypes and omits some of them. Among around 68,000 clones listed, roughly 84% were seen once. The source was CD4+ or CD8+ T cells sorted from blood, collected in a trial of the OX40 agonist ivuxolimab. All receptors derive from an adult with an advanced solid tumor such as melanoma, head and neck, liver or kidney cancer.

J is TRBJ2-1 and V is TRBV2; D gene ambiguous. The germline V gene has CDR1 SNHLY and CDR2 FYNNEI. The ends were cut back, 7 bases at V and 7 bases at J, with 11 bases in the middle. CDR3 length equals 12 residues. The chain's CDR3 is CASKTNRNEQFF. The CDR3 nucleotides are TGTGCCAGCAAGACGAACCGAAATGAGCAGTTCTTC. The full variable domain, with the rest looked up from reference TRBV2 and TRBJ2-1, is EPEVTQTPSHQVTQMGQEVILRCVPISNHLYFYWYRQILGQKVEFLVSFYNNEISEKSEIFDDQFSVERPDGSNFTLKIRSTKLEDSAMYFCASKTNRNEQFFGPGTRLTVL.

CDR3 residues: CASSYGDRGDTIYF. CDR3 nucleotide sequence: TGTGCCAGCAGTTATGGTGACAGGGGTGACACCATATATTTT. The gene calls are TRBV6-6 and TRBJ1-3; 8 bases fit TRBD1. The V and J ends lost 3 bases and 8 bases, in that order; junction bases with no gene match: 6. CDR3 size: 14 residues. Germline CDR1 MNHNY, CDR2 SVGAGI (reference sequence).

The chain carries TRBV14 and TRBJ2-1, with D perhaps matching TRBD1 or TRBD2 (5 bases each). The CDR3 extends over 13 amino acids. V was pared by 3 bases and J by 5 bases, with 8 bases between. Germline V gene lookup returns CDR1 SGHDN and CDR2 FVKESK. The CDR3 is CASSQGTNNEQFF. CDR3 in DNA: TGTGCCAGCAGCCAGGGGACGAACAATGAGCAGTTCTTC.

The chain couples TRBV28 to TRBJ2-2, with D possibly matching TRBD2 (5 bases). The CDR3 consists of 13 residues. Germline V gene lookup returns CDR1 MDHEN and CDR2 SYDVKM. The germline V and J ends were trimmed by 7 bases and 5 bases, with 11 bases remaining between them. In DNA, the CDR3 is TGTGCCAGCAAGGCAGGCGGGACCGGGGAGCTGTTTTTT. It codes for CASKAGGTGELFF.

The DNA of the CDR3 is TGTGCCAGCAGGGGGACGGGAATGAACACTGAAGCTTTCTTT. It codes for CASRGTGMNTEAFF. This sequence joins TRBV27 and TRBJ1-1, with D possibly being TRBD1 (5 bases). Trimming removed 6 bases from V and 0 bases from J, with 11 bases in between. Germline CDR1 is MNHEY and CDR2 is SMNVEV (reference sequence). There are 14 residues in the CDR3.

The chain employs TRBV29-1 and TRBJ1-2, with 8 bases aligning to TRBD1. This CDR3 is 11 amino acids long. Trimming took 6 bases from V and 8 from J; bases not matched to a gene: 5. Looked up from germline, CDR1 is SQVTM and CDR2 is ANQGSEA. CDR3 DNA: TGCAGCGTGACAGGGGCGGGAGGCTACACCTTC. It encodes CSVTGAGGYTF.

The rearrangement joins TRBV2 to TRBJ1-2; D remains unclear. The germline V and J ends were trimmed by 5 bases and 4 bases, with 14 bases remaining between them. The CDR3 sequence is 14 residues long. Germline V CDR1 and CDR2: SNHLY, FYNNEI. CDR3 region: CASSSEGSFYGYTF. The CDR3, as DNA: TGTGCCAGCAGTTCTGAGGGATCGTTCTATGGCTACACCTTC.

The chain uses TRBV5-1 and TRBJ2-1, with D unresolved. The CDR3 loop spans 15 amino acids. V lost 3 bases, J lost 0 bases, and 10 bases lay in between. Germline loops: CDR1 SGHRS, CDR2 YFSETQ. The CDR3 region is CASSSDQSSYNEQFF. The CDR3 DNA reads as TGCGCCAGCAGCTCCGACCAGAGCTCCTACAATGAGCAGTTCTTC. The entire variable domain, with the rest obtained from reference TRBV5-1 and TRBJ2-1, is as follows: KAGVTQTPRYLIKTRGQQVTLSCSPISGHRSVSWYQQTPGQGLQFLFEYFSETQRNKGNFPGRFSGRQFSNSRSEMNVSTLELGDSALYLCASSSDQSSYNEQFFGPGTRLTVL.

The chain combines TRBV28 with TRBJ2-3, with 12 positions matching TRBD2. The CDR3 covers 16 residues. With V trimmed by 6 bases and J by 6 bases, 10 bases remained unmatched. The germline CDR1 and CDR2 sequences are MDHEN and SYDVKM. CDR3 coding DNA: TGTGCCAGCAGACCTAGCGGGAGGGTGGGCAGTGATACGCAGTATTTT. Its translation is CASRPSGRVGSDTQYF.

This chain uses TRBV19 with TRBJ1-6; possible D gene TRBD1, 5 bases. CDR1 LNHDA and CDR2 SQIVND come from the germline V gene (reference sequence). This CDR3 is built from 14 residues. V dropped 5 bases and J dropped 3 bases, with 8 bases sitting between them. The CDR3: CASSQQVYNSPLHF. DNA for the CDR3: TGTGCCAGTAGTCAACAGGTCTATAATTCACCCCTCCACTTT.

A few counts support this clone. The rearrangement links TRBV2 to TRBJ1-1; D ambiguous. Per germline, CDR1 SNHLY and CDR2 FYNNEI. Deletions cut 7 bases from V and 1 base from J, with 10 bases between. This CDR3 spans 13 amino acids. This CDR3 reads CASTRARNTEAFF. The DNA of the CDR3 is TGTGCCAGCACCCGAGCACGGAACACTGAAGCTTTCTTT. Based on the CDR3 plus reference TRBV2 and TRBJ1-1, the full variable domain is EPEVTQTPSHQVTQMGQEVILRCVPISNHLYFYWYRQILGQKVEFLVSFYNNEISEKSEIFDDQFSVERPDGSNFTLKIRSTKLEDSAMYFCASTRARNTEAFFGQGTRLTVV.

The chain recombines TRBV11-3 with TRBJ2-7; D is perhaps TRBD1 (6 bases). CDR3 size: 13 residues. The germline V gene has CDR1 SGHNT and CDR2 YENEEA. The V end was cut by 5 bases, the J end by 3 bases, with 11 bases between. This CDR3 reads CASSQGSGYEQYF. The CDR3 coding sequence is TGTGCCAGCAGCCAGGGGTCGGGCTACGAGCAGTACTTC.

The chain uses TRBV5-1 and TRBJ1-1; possibly TRBD1 for D (6 bases). The CDR3 sequence is 14 residues long. Per germline, CDR1 SGHRS and CDR2 YFSETQ. V lost 2 bases, J lost 0 bases, and 8 bases lay in between. Here the CDR3 reads CASSLQGMNTEAFF. In DNA form, the CDR3 reads TGCGCCAGCAGCTTACAGGGAATGAACACTGAAGCTTTCTTT.

This clone was seen only once. The chain uses TRBV7-2 and TRBJ2-5, with TRBD2 identical over 9 bases. V shed 0 bases, J shed 11 bases, and the junction held 13 bases outside the gene matches. CDR3 length: 16 residues. From germline, CDR1 is SGHTA and CDR2 FQGNSA. The CDR3 nucleotides are TGTGCCAGCAGCTTAGCAAGGGCGGGAGGGGTGCGGGAGCAGTACTTC. Encoded protein: CASSLARAGGVREQYF.

This clone has a handful of counts. The genes are TRBV19 and TRBJ1-5; 10 nucleotides match TRBD1. CDR3 length: 14 residues. The ends lost 6 bases at V and 5 bases at J; junction bases unmatched: 4. Germline CDR1 and CDR2: LNHDA and SQIVND (reference sequence). The DNA of the CDR3 is TGTGCCAGTAGCGGACAGGGGGATTATCAGCCCCAGCATTTT. It is translated as CASSGQGDYQPQHF.

The V call is TRBV5-1, the J call TRBJ2-5; 9 bases match TRBD2. The CDR3 is 13 amino acids. Germline values: CDR1 SGHRS, CDR2 YFSETQ. The junction had 5 bases not matched to a gene; V was cut back by 8 bases and J by 3 bases. In DNA, the CDR3 is TGCGCCAGTGCGTTAGCGGGAGAAGAGACCCAGTACTTC. Residues: CASALAGEETQYF.

The CDR3 is CASSLAAGARTQYF. As DNA, the CDR3 is TGTGCCAGCAGCTTAGCGGCAGGTGCTCGGACCCAGTACTTC. The V gene is TRBV7-2, the J gene TRBJ2-5; D unresolved. V was trimmed by 0 bases and J by 7 bases, leaving 12 bases between them. CDR3 length: 14 amino acids. Per the germline V gene, CDR1 is SGHTA and CDR2 is FQGNSA.

The chain has TRBV5-6 and TRBJ2-7; D call uncertain. Trimming pared 1 base from V and 3 bases from J, leaving 17 bases between. The CDR3 is 16 residues long. The germline gives CDR1 SGHDT, CDR2 YYEEEE. This CDR3 reads CASSLFSGSNYYEQYF. The CDR3 DNA is TGTGCCAGCAGCTTGTTTTCCGGGTCCAACTACTACGAGCAGTACTTC.

CDR3 sequence: CASSGGGRTSSYNEQFF. The CDR3 region has the DNA TGTGCCAGCAGTGGAGGGGGTCGAACTAGCTCCTACAATGAGCAGTTCTTC. The rearrangement links TRBV6-1 to TRBJ2-1; possible D gene TRBD1, 6 bases. The CDR3 runs to 17 residues. Trimming removed 4 bases at V and 0 bases at J, with 16 bases between. Germline V gene lookup returns CDR1 MNHNS and CDR2 SASEGT.

This sequence joins TRBV7-2 and TRBJ2-7; maybe TRBD2 (6 bases). This CDR3 has 14 residues. V was trimmed by 2 bases and J by 4 bases, leaving 12 bases between them. Germline assignment: CDR1 SGHTA and CDR2 FQGNSA. CDR3 sequence: CASSLRAGPYEQYF. Here the CDR3 DNA reads TGTGCCAGCAGCTTACGGGCGGGGCCGTACGAGCAGTACTTC.